The 10 T cell receptor beta chains reported below all come from one sample, sequenced in a study of Ad26.COV2.S vaccination and SARS-CoV-2 variants. Measured with immunoSEQ multiplex PCR; TCRdb has only the in-frame clones, and not every one. Of approximately 400,000 clones listed, just over 90% are singletons. The sample in question was peripheral blood, obtained after recovery from COVID-19. Receptor source: a human donor who had recovered from COVID-19.

The V gene is TRBV15, the J gene TRBJ2-5; D unresolved. Trimming shortened V by 2 bases and J by 0 bases, and 10 bases separated the two germline ends. The CDR3 extends over 15 amino acids. Germline V lookup: CDR1 LNHNV, CDR2 YYDKDF (reference sequence). Here the CDR3 DNA reads TGTGCCACCAGCAGACAAGGAATGTACCAAGAGACCCAGTACTTC. Translated: CATSRQGMYQETQYF. Complete variable domain (other parts from reference TRBV15 and TRBJ2-5): DAMVIQNPRYQVTQFGKPVTLSCSQTLNHNVMYWYQQKSSQAPKLLFHYYDKDFNNEADTPDNFQSRRPNTSFCFLDIRSPGLGDTAMYLCATSRQGMYQETQYFGPGTRLLVL.

The chain uses TRBV12-5 and TRBJ2-6, with D possibly being TRBD1 (5 bases). CDR1 LGHNT and CDR2 FRNRAP come from the germline V gene. Trimming took 1 base from V and 15 from J, leaving 13 bases between them. This CDR3 spans 13 amino acids. The CDR3 nucleotides are TGTGCTAGTGGTTTGGAACTTCAGGGCACCCTGACTTTC. Residues: CASGLELQGTLTF.

This clone has only one observation. V and J are TRBV5-1 and TRBJ1-1; a possible D gene is TRBD1 (5 bases). The CDR3 sequence is 15 residues long. V gave up 4 bases and J gave up 0 bases, with 13 bases separating them. Germline V gene lookup returns CDR1 SGHRS and CDR2 YFSETQ. The CDR3: CASSLPTAMNTEAFF. In DNA form, the CDR3 reads TGCGCCAGCAGCCTCCCGACAGCAATGAACACTGAAGCTTTCTTT.

CDR3: CASAGRRTDTQYF. The CDR3 DNA reads as TGTGCCAGCGCGGGAAGGCGCACAGATACGCAGTATTTT. The J gene is TRBJ2-3, the V gene TRBV12-3 or TRBV12-4, with D perhaps matching TRBD2 (6 bases). Trimming shortened V by 8 bases and J by 1 base, and 10 bases separated the two germline ends. This CDR3 contains 13 residues.

The rearrangement links TRBV4-1 to TRBJ2-3; TRBD1 matches at 7 bases. Germline V lookup: CDR1 MGHRA, CDR2 YSYEKL. There are 15 residues in the CDR3. The J segment lost 0 bases and the V segment lost 4 bases, leaving 4 bases of the junction unmatched. CDR3: CASSPRGLSTDTQYF. The CDR3 DNA reads TGCGCCAGCAGCCCTAGGGGGCTGAGCACAGATACGCAGTATTTT.

This chain uses TRBV29-1 with TRBJ2-1, with D possibly matching TRBD1 (6 bases). Germline assignment: CDR1 SQVTM and CDR2 ANQGSEA. The V end was cut by 1 base, the J end by 9 bases, with 22 bases between. The CDR3 has 16 amino acids. The CDR3 DNA reads TGCAGCGTTGAAGGACCCGGTTGGGGGCTGGATCTTGAGCAGTTCTTC. Translating it yields CSVEGPGWGLDLEQFF.

The J gene is TRBJ1-1, the V gene TRBV14; perhaps TRBD1 as D (5 bases). V gave up 0 bases and J gave up 10 bases, with 15 bases separating them. Per germline, CDR1 SGHDN and CDR2 FVKESK. The CDR3 has 14 residues. The CDR3 loop reads CASSQEASVGGAFF. CDR3 DNA: TGTGCCAGCAGCCAAGAGGCCTCTGTTGGGGGAGCTTTCTTT.

V gene TRBV18 combines with J gene TRBJ2-7; 7 nucleotides align to TRBD1. The germline V gene has CDR1 KGHSH and CDR2 LQKENI. Trimming at V came to 6 bases and at J to 5 bases, leaving 7 bases not matched to a gene. This CDR3 contains 13 residues. DNA for the CDR3: TGTGCCAGCTCGAAAGACAGGGTCCACGAGCAGTACTTC. As protein: CASSKDRVHEQYF.

This clone has a handful of counts. The rearrangement joins TRBV19 to TRBJ1-3, with 7 positions matching TRBD1. The CDR3 is 17 residues long. Germline lookup yields CDR1 LNHDA and CDR2 SQIVND (reference sequence). Losses at the gene ends were 9 bases for V and 0 bases for J; bases not matched to a gene: 14. As DNA, the CDR3 is TGTGCCAGCACAAAACCGGGACAGTCCCCCTCTGGAAACACCATATATTTT. Translating gives CASTKPGQSPSGNTIYF.

The chain employs TRBV2 and TRBJ2-3; 9 positions agree with TRBD1. There are 15 residues in the CDR3. Germline CDR1 is SNHLY and CDR2 is FYNNEI. The V gene end was trimmed by 8 bases and the J gene end by 2 bases; junction bases not matched to a gene: 8. The CDR3 DNA follows: TGTGCCAGCGAGACGGGACAGGGACACACAGATACGCAGTATTTT. This encodes CASETGQGHTDTQYF.